This record looks at one T cell receptor (beta chain) sequence and its context. This sample is drawn from a study of T cell responses to AZD1222 COVID-19 vaccine. Trimming left V 6 bases short and J 5 bases short, with 19 bases between. The CDR3 covers 16 residues. Germline CDR1 reads MNHEY; CDR2 reads SMNVEV (reference sequence). Repertoires were generated with immunoSEQ multiplex PCR, while TCRdb's copy carries only in-frame clones and drops some. The data hold under 200,000 clones, with 85% to 95% observed a single time. The receptor was isolated from an adult in good health. The rearrangement links TRBV27 to TRBJ2-2; D gene unclear. This sample comprised peripheral blood, obtained on day 0 of AZD1222 vaccination. The CDR3 loop reads CASSYDNQGVTGELFF. The CDR3 DNA follows: TGTGCCAGCAGCTACGACAACCAAGGAGTTACCGGGGAGCTGTTTTTT.